The T cell receptor (beta chain) described here comes from a study of Graves' ophthalmopathy and Graves' hyperthyroidism. Broader study findings: In blood appeared most of the expanded thyroid clonotypes whose frequency exceeded 0.001.

With respect to this clonotype: No antigen is known for it.

CDR3 regions of TCR beta were amplified from RNA transcripts. First-round RT-PCR with HTBI primers preceded a second-round multiplex PCR. One entry per CDR3 protein results from TCRdb running MiXCR on the multiplex PCR reads. The sample shows some 520,000 distinct CDR3 sequences, 14% of them seen only once. Germline V lookup: CDR1 DFQATT, CDR2 SNEGSKA (reference sequence). The CDR3 covers 14 residues. The V and J ends lost 6 bases and 3 bases, in that order; junction bases with no gene match: 7. Sequencing was done on a sample of blood. This sequence joins TRBV20-1 and TRBJ2-7; 11 bases line up with TRBD1. This sequence was found in a woman aged 25 to 39 with Graves' ophthalmopathy. The CDR3 nucleotides read TGCAGTGCCTTCGGGACAGGGGGTTTCTACGAGCAGTACTTC. Amino acids: CSAFGTGGFYEQYF.